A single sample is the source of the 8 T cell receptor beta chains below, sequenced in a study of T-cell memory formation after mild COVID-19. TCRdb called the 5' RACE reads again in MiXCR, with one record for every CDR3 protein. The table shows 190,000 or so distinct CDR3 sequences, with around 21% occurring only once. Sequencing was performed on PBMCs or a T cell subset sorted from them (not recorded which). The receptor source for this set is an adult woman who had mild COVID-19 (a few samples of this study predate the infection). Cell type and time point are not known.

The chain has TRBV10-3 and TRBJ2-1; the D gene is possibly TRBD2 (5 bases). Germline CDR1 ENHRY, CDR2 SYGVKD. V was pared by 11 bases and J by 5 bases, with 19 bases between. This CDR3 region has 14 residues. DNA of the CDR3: TGTGCCTCCTGGGAGACTGGAACACACAATGAGCAGTTCTTC. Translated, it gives CASWETGTHNEQFF.

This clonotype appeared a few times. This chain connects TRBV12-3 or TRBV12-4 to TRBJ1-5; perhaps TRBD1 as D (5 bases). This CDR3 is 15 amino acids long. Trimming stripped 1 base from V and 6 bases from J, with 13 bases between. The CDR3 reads CASSLGLGGGQPQHF. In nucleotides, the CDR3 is TGTGCCAGCAGTTTAGGGCTTGGGGGTGGTCAGCCCCAGCATTTT.

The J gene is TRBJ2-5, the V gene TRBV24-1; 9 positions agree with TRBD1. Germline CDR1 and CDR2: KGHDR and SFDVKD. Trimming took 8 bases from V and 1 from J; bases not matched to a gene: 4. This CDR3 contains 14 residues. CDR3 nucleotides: TGTGCCACCAAAGGACAGGGGATCCAAGAGACCCAGTACTTC. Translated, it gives CATKGQGIQETQYF.

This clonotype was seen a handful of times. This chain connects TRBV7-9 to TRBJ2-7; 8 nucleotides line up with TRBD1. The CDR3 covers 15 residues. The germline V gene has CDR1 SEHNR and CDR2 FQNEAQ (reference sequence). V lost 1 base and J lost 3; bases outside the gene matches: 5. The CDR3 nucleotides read TGTGCCAGCAGCTTAGGTGTGACAGGGGTCTACGAGCAGTACTTC. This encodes CASSLGVTGVYEQYF.

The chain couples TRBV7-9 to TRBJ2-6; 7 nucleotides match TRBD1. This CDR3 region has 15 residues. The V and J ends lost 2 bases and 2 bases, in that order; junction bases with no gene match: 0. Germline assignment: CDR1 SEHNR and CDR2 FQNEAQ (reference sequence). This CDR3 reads CASSLQGAGANVLTF. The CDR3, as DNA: TGTGCCAGCAGCTTACAGGGGGCTGGGGCCAACGTCCTGACTTTC.

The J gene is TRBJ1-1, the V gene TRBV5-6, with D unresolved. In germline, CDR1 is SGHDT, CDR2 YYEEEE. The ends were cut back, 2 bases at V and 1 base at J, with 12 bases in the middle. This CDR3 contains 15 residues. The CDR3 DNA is TGTGCCAGCAGCTTCAACTATAGACAGAACACTGAAGCTTTCTTT. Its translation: CASSFNYRQNTEAFF.

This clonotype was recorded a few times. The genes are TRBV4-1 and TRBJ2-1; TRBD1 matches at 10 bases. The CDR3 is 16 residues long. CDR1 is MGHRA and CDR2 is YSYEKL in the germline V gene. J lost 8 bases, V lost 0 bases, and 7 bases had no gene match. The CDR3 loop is CASSQDEGQGLDEQFF. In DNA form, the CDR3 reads TGCGCCAGCAGCCAAGATGAGGGACAGGGGTTGGATGAGCAGTTCTTC.

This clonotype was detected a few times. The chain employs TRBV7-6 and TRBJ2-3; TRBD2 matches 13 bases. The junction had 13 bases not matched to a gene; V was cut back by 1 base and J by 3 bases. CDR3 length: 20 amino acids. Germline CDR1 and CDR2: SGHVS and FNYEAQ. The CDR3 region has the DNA TGTGCCAGCAGCTTAGAAACTAGCGGGGGGGCGCCTGTTTGGACAGATACGCAGTATTTT. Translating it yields CASSLETSGGAPVWTDTQYF.